These 25 T cell receptor beta chains came from one sample sequenced in a study of response to subunit inactivated influenza vaccine. TCRdb re-called the RT-PCR reads with MiXCR, one entry per CDR3 protein. Of about 480,000 distinct CDR3 sequences listed, 13% are singletons. The sequencing here drew on PBMCs from blood, taken about 6 weeks after vaccination. These receptors were collected from a man in his fifties or sixties who received an inactivated influenza vaccine.

This clonotype showed up just a few times. The chain employs TRBV5-1 and TRBJ2-6; 8 bases agree with TRBD1. Germline-derived CDR1 and CDR2 are SGHRS and YFSETQ. The CDR3 contains 16 residues. V gave up 7 bases and J gave up 3 bases; unmatched junction bases: 9. The CDR3 coding sequence is TGCGCCAGCGGGCGAACAGGGGGAAGTGGGGCCAACGTCCTGACTTTC. Translating it yields CASGRTGGSGANVLTF.

This clonotype was recorded many times. V usage is TRBV5-1 and J usage is TRBJ2-7; unclear D gene. CDR3 length: 12 residues. The germline V gene encodes CDR1 SGHRS and CDR2 YFSETQ. Trimming stripped 3 bases from V and 7 bases from J, with 11 bases between. The CDR3 region has the DNA TGCGCCAGCAGCTACTTGATGGGGGAGCAGTACTTC. Translation: CASSYLMGEQYF.

This clonotype was counted only a few times. This chain uses TRBV18 with TRBJ2-5, with D perhaps TRBD1 (5 bases). The CDR3 runs to 10 residues. The V gene's germline CDR1 is KGHSH and CDR2 LQKENI. V lost 3 bases, J lost 13 bases, and 9 bases lay in between. CDR3 protein: CASSPRQLYF. CDR3 nucleotide sequence: TGTGCCAGCTCACCTAGACAGCTGTACTTC.

This clonotype has a handful of counts. This rearrangement joins TRBV7-2 to TRBJ2-1, with TRBD2 matching 8 bases. CDR1 and CDR2 (germline): SGHTA, FQGNSA. This CDR3 spans 17 amino acids. Trimming removed 0 bases from V and 4 bases from J; junction bases left unmatched: 8. The CDR3 is CASSLALAGGKYNEQFF. The CDR3 DNA is TGTGCCAGCAGCTTAGCGCTCGCGGGAGGCAAATACAATGAGCAGTTCTTC.

This sequence joins TRBV4-2 and TRBJ2-7, with 8 bases that match TRBD2. J lost 2 bases, V lost 1 base, and 10 bases had no gene match. Germline CDR1 LGHNA, CDR2 YNFKEQ. The CDR3 totals 17 residues. CDR3 bases: TGTGCCAGCAGCCAAGGCGTATCGGGTAGCGGGACCTACGAGCAGTACTTC. Translated, it gives CASSQGVSGSGTYEQYF.

The V call is TRBV12-3 or TRBV12-4, the J call TRBJ2-3; D gene uncertain. V dropped 6 bases and J dropped 2 bases, with 12 bases sitting between them. The CDR3 has 14 amino acids. This CDR3 reads CASSKSRVTDTQYF. The CDR3 region has the DNA TGTGCCAGCAGCAAATCCCGGGTCACAGATACGCAGTATTTT.

The table lists this clonotype with a few counts. This rearrangement joins TRBV28 to TRBJ2-7, with 11 nucleotides matching TRBD1. There are 15 residues in the CDR3. The germline CDR1 and CDR2 sequences are MDHEN and SYDVKM. V shed 4 bases and J 5 bases; nucleotides not matched to a gene: 7. CDR3 sequence (DNA): TGTGCCAGCAGTTCCCTAGGACAGGGGGCCGACGAGCAGTACTTC. This gives the protein CASSSLGQGADEQYF.

Only a few counts were recorded for this clonotype. V gene TRBV4-3 combines with J gene TRBJ2-1; D ambiguous. Germline values: CDR1 LGHNA, CDR2 YSLEER. The CDR3 is made up of 14 amino acids. V was pared by 2 bases and J by 3 bases, with 8 bases between. CDR3 sequence reads: CASSQRIVYNEQFF. CDR3 bases: TGCGCCAGCAGCCAACGAATTGTCTACAATGAGCAGTTCTTC.

The V call is TRBV7-2, the J call TRBJ2-7; D uncertain. Trimming took 2 bases from V and 2 from J, leaving 7 bases between them. The germline V gene has CDR1 SGHTA and CDR2 FQGNSA. The CDR3 length is 13 residues. Here the CDR3 DNA reads TGTGCCAGCAGCTTACTTCCACCCTACGAGCAGTACTTC. This translates into CASSLLPPYEQYF.

The rearrangement uses TRBV19 and TRBJ2-5, with D tentatively TRBD1 (6 bases). This CDR3 spans 15 amino acids. Germline CDR1 LNHDA, CDR2 SQIVND (reference sequence). V dropped 7 bases and J dropped 1 base, with 16 bases sitting between them. DNA for the CDR3: TGTGCCAGTATATCAGAACTGGACAGCCAAGAGACCCAGTACTTC. Encoded protein: CASISELDSQETQYF.

V gene TRBV7-8 combines with J gene TRBJ1-2; unclear D gene. Trimming took off 4 bases at V and 5 bases at J, with 11 bases between the two ends. CDR3 size: 13 residues. CDR1 is SGHVS, CDR2 FQNEAQ, per germline. CDR3: CASSSSVGYGYTF. In DNA, the CDR3 is TGTGCCAGCAGCTCGAGTGTAGGGTATGGCTACACCTTC.

J is TRBJ1-1 and V is TRBV7-8, with unresolved D. CDR1 and CDR2 from the germline V gene are SGHVS and FQNEAQ. V lost 5 bases and J 1 base, leaving 20 bases between the germline ends. The CDR3 spans 17 residues. The CDR3 is CASSGGVGWQRNTEAFF. CDR3 DNA: TGTGCCAGCAGCGGAGGCGTTGGGTGGCAGAGGAACACTGAAGCTTTCTTT. Full variable domain (rest looked up from reference TRBV7-8 and TRBJ1-1): GAGVSQSPRYKVAKRGQDVALRCDPISGHVSLFWYQQALGQGPEFLTYFQNEAQLDKSGLPSDRFFAERPEGSVSTLKIQRTQQEDSAVYLCASSGGVGWQRNTEAFFGQGTRLTVV.

This clonotype was detected only a few times. This chain links TRBV7-2 with TRBJ2-7; no clear D. V lost 4 bases to trimming and J lost 1 base, with 11 bases between them. Germline CDR1 is SGHTA and CDR2 is FQGNSA. The CDR3 has 14 residues. CDR3 in amino acids: CASSSTDGSYEQYF. The CDR3 DNA reads as TGTGCCAGCAGCTCCACGGACGGTTCCTACGAGCAGTACTTC.

This chain joins TRBV5-6 and TRBJ1-2, with D perhaps TRBD1 (5 bases). V was trimmed by 2 bases and J by 0 bases, leaving 8 bases between them. The CDR3 is made up of 14 amino acids. The V gene's germline CDR1 is SGHDT and CDR2 YYEEEE. The CDR3 region is CASSFQGSNYGYTF. CDR3 sequence (DNA): TGTGCCAGCAGCTTCCAGGGATCTAACTATGGCTACACCTTC.

The genes are TRBV20-1 and TRBJ2-1; weak D call: TRBD1 (5 bases). The CDR3 spans 13 residues. Germline CDR1 is DFQATT and CDR2 is SNEGSKA (reference sequence). The CDR3 DNA reads TGCAGCTGCGCAGGGATTCGGTTCGGTGAGCAGTTCTTC. It translates to CSCAGIRFGEQFF.

The J gene is TRBJ2-7, the V gene TRBV7-9; D call uncertain. The CDR3 contains 12 residues. CDR1 SEHNR and CDR2 FQNEAQ come from the germline V gene (reference sequence). Trimming shortened V by 5 bases and J by 5 bases, and 10 bases separated the two germline ends. The DNA of the CDR3 is TGTGCCAGCAGCCTGACCGTAGACGAGCAGTACTTC. Protein product: CASSLTVDEQYF.

This clonotype was found once. The chain employs TRBV3-1 and TRBJ1-4, with 9 positions matching TRBD1. From germline, CDR1 is LGHDT and CDR2 YNNKEL (reference sequence). V dropped 4 bases and J dropped 3; count of bases not matched to a gene: 3. The CDR3 length is 15 residues. CDR3 residues: CASSRYRGPNEKLFF. The CDR3 nucleotides read TGTGCCAGCAGCCGGTACAGGGGGCCTAATGAAAAACTGTTTTTT.

This clonotype was seen only a few times. The chain carries TRBV9 and TRBJ2-7, with D tentatively TRBD2 (6 bases). CDR3 size: 15 residues. The V gene lost 0 bases and the J gene lost 3 bases, with 13 bases spanning the gap. Germline assignment: CDR1 SGDLS and CDR2 YYNGEE. The CDR3 here is CASSVEPTGGYEQYF. For the CDR3, the DNA is TGTGCCAGCAGCGTAGAACCCACCGGGGGCTACGAGCAGTACTTC. Together with reference TRBV9 and TRBJ2-7, the CDR3 gives the full variable domain: DSGVTQTPKHLITATGQRVTLRCSPRSGDLSVYWYQQSLDQGLQFLIQYYNGEERAKGNILERFSAQQFPDLHSELNLSSLELGDSALYFCASSVEPTGGYEQYFGPGTRLTVT.

The chain is built from TRBV7-9 and TRBJ2-1; 7 bases line up with TRBD1. This CDR3 is built from 17 residues. Germline V gene lookup returns CDR1 SEHNR and CDR2 FQNEAQ (reference sequence). The V and J ends lost 5 bases and 3 bases, in that order; junction bases with no gene match: 13. As DNA, the CDR3 is TGTGCCAGCAGCAACCCCGAAAGGGGGCCCGGCTACAATGAGCAGTTCTTC. Its protein is CASSNPERGPGYNEQFF.

A few counts support this clonotype. This rearrangement joins TRBV5-1 to TRBJ1-6, with D uncertain. V lost 4 bases, J lost 4 bases, and 15 bases lay in between. CDR1 and CDR2 (germline): SGHRS, YFSETQ. CDR3 length equals 16 residues. CDR3 sequence (DNA): TGCGCCAGCAGCAGCGGACGCTTCTCTTATAATTCACCCCTCCACTTT. Amino acid sequence: CASSSGRFSYNSPLHF.

The chain employs TRBV4-3 and TRBJ2-1; 8 bases map to TRBD1. Trimming cost V 4 bases and J 10 bases; bases outside gene matches: 6. Germline V CDR1 and CDR2: LGHNA, YSLEER. This CDR3 contains 13 residues. CDR3 in amino acids: CASSPLTGGEQFF. CDR3 in DNA: TGCGCCAGCAGCCCCCTAACAGGGGGGGAGCAGTTCTTC.

This clonotype was recorded a few times. V gene TRBV5-1 combines with J gene TRBJ2-3; D is ambiguous. Germline loops: CDR1 SGHRS, CDR2 YFSETQ. The CDR3 extends over 13 amino acids. With 7 bases removed from V and 0 bases from J, the gap between germline ends came to 9 bases. The CDR3 loop reads CASRRASTDTQYF. CDR3 DNA: TGCGCCAGCCGTAGAGCTAGCACAGATACGCAGTATTTT.

The CDR3 DNA reads TGTGCCAGCAGCTTGTTCGGGGAGCAGTTCTTC. Translating it yields CASSLFGEQFF. This chain joins TRBV5-6 and TRBJ2-1, with D uncertain. The CDR3 length is 11 residues. From germline, CDR1 is SGHDT and CDR2 YYEEEE. Trimming shortened V by 1 base and J by 10 bases, and 6 bases separated the two germline ends.

A few counts support this clonotype. The rearrangement uses TRBV29-1 and TRBJ2-3; the D gene is possibly TRBD2 (5 bases). The CDR3 contains 14 residues. Germline V gene sequence: CDR1 SQVTM, CDR2 ANQGSEA. V was cut by 3 bases and J by 2 bases, with 12 bases left in between. The CDR3 nucleotides read TGCAGCGTTGATTACGGGGTCCACACAGATACGCAGTATTTT. This translates into CSVDYGVHTDTQYF.

V usage is TRBV30 and J usage is TRBJ1-1, with TRBD1 matching 12 bases. The CDR3 sequence is 14 residues long. Per the germline V gene, CDR1 is GTSNPN and CDR2 is SVGIG (reference sequence). The J segment lost 5 bases and the V segment lost 7 bases, leaving 8 bases of the junction unmatched. This chain's CDR3 is CASTRDRGLTEAFF. The DNA for the CDR3 is TGTGCCTCTACTCGGGACAGGGGGCTTACTGAAGCTTTCTTT.